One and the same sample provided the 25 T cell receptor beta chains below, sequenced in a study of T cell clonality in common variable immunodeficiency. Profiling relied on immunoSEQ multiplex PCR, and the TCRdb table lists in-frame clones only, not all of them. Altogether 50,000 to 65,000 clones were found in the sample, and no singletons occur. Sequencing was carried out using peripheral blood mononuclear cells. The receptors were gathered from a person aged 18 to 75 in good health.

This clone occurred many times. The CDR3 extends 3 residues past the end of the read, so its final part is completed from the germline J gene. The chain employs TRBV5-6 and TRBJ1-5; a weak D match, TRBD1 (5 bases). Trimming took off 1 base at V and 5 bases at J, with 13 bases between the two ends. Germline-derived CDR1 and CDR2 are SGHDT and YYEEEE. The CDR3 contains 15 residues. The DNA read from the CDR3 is TGTGCCAGCAGCTTGAGGGGCAGGCCGGATCAGCCC. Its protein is CASSLRGRPDQP. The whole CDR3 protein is CASSLRGRPDQPQHF.

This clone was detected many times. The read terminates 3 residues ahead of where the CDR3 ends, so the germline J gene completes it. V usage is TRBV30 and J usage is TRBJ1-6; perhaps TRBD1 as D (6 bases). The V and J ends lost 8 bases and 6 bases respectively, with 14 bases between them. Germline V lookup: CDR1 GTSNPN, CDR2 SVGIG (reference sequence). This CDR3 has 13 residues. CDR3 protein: CALRDTLNSPLHF. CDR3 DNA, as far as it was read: TGTGCCCTCCGGGACACCCTTAATTCACCC.

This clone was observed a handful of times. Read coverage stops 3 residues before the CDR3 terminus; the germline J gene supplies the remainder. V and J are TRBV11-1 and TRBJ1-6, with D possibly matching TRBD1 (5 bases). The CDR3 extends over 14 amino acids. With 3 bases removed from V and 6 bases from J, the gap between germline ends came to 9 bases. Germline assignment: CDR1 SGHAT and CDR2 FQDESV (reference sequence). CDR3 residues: CASSLGQGNSPLHF. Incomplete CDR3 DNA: TGTGCCAGCAGCTTGGGGCAGGGTAATTCACCC.

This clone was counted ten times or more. The CDR3 sequence: CASSPRQSSYNEQFF. CDR3 DNA (partial): TGTGCCAGCAGTCCGAGACAGAGCTCCTACAATGAG. The chain couples TRBV27 to TRBJ2-1; tentatively, D is TRBD1 (5 bases). Sequencing ends 3 residues short of the CDR3 end; the germline J gene provides the rest. Per the germline V gene, CDR1 is MNHEY and CDR2 is SMNVEV (reference sequence). There are 15 residues in the CDR3. The V end was cut by 5 bases, the J end by 0 bases, with 11 bases between.

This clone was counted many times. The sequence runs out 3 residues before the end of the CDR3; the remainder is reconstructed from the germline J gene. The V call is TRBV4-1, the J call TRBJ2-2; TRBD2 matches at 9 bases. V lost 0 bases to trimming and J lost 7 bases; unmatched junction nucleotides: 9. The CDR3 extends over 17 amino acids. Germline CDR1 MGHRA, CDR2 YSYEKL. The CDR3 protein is CASSQDLRGGVGGELFF. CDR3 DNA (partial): TGCGCCAGCAGCCAAGATCTTCGCGGGGGGGTAGGCGGGGAG.

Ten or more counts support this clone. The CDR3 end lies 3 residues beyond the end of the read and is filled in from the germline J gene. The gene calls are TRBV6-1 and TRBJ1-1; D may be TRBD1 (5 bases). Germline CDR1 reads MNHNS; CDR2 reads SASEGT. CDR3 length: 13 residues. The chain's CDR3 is CASSEGLIPWAFF. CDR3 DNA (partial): TGTGCCAGCAGTGAGGGACTGATACCTTGG.

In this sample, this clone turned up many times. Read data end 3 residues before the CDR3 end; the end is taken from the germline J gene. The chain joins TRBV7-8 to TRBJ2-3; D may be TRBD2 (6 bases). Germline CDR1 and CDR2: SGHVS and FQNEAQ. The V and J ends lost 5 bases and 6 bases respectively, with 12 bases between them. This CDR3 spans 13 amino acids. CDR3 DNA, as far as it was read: TGTGCCAGCAGCCGTCCGGGGGTGGATACG. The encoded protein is CASSRPGVDT. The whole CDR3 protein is CASSRPGVDTQYF. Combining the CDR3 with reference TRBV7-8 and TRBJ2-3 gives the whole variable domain GAGVSQSPRYKVAKRGQDVALRCDPISGHVSLFWYQQALGQGPEFLTYFQNEAQLDKSGLPSDRFFAERPEGSVSTLKIQRTQQEDSAVYLCASSRPGVDTQYFGPGTRLTVL.

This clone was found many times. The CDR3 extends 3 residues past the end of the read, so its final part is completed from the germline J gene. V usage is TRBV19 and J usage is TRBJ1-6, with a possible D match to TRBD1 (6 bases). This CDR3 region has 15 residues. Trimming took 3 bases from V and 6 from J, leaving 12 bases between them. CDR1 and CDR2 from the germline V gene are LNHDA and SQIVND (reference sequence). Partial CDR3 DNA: TGTGCCAGTAGTATCCAGGACAGTATTAATTCACCC. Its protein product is CASSIQDSINSP. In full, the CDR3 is CASSIQDSINSPLHF.

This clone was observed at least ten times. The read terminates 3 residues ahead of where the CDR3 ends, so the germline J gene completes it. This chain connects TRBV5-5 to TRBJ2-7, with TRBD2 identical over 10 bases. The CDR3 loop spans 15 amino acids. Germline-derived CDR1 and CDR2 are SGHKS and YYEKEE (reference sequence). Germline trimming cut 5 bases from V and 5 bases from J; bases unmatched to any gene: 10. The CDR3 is CASSRLGLAFDEQYF. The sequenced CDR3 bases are TGTGCCAGCAGTCGTTTGGGACTAGCGTTCGACGAG.

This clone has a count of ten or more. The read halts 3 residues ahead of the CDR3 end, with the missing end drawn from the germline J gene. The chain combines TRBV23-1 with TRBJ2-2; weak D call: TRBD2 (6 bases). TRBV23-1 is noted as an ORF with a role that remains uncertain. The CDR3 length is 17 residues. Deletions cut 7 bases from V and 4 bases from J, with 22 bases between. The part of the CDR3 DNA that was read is TGCGCCAGCACACTGGAGGGCGAAAGAGCTCCCACCGGGGAG. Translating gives CASTLEGERAPTGE. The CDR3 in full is CASTLEGERAPTGELFF.

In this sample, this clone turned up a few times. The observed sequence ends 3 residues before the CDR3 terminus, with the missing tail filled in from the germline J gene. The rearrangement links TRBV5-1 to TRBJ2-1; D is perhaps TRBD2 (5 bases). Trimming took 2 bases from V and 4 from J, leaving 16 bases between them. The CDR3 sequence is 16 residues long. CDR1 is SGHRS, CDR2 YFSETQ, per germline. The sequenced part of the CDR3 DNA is TGCGCCAGCAGCTTAGACCCTAGCTTAATATACAATGAG. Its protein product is CASSLDPSLIYNE. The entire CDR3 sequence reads CASSLDPSLIYNEQFF.

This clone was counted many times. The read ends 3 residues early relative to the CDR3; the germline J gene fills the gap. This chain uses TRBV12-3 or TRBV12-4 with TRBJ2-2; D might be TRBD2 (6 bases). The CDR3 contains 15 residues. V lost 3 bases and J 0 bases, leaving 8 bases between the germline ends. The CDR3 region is CASSFGGTNTGELFF. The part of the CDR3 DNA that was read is TGTGCCAGCAGTTTCGGGGGAACGAACACCGGGGAG.

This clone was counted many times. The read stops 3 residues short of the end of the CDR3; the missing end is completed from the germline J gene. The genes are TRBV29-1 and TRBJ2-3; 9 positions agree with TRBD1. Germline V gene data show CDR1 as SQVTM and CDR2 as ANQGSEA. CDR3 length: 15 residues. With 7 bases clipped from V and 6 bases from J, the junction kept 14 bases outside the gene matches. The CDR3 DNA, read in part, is TGCAGCGCCTACGGACAGGGGAGAATGATGGATACG. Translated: CSAYGQGRMMDT. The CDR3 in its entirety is CSAYGQGRMMDTQYF.

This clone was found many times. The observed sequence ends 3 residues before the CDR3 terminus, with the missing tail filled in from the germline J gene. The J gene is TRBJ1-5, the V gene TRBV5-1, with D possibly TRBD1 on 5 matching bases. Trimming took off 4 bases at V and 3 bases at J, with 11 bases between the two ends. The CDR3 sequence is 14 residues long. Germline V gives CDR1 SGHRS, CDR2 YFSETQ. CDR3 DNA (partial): TGCGCCAGCAGCCCGTCGGGGGACAATCAGCCC. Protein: CASSPSGDNQP. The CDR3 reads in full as CASSPSGDNQPQHF.

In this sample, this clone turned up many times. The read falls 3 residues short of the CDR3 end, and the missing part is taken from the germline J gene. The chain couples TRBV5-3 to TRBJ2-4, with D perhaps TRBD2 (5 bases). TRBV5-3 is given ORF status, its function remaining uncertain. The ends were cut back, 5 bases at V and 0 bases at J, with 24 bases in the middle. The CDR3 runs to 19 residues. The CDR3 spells CARRDGRAEYELAKNIQYF. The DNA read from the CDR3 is TGTGCCAGAAGGGATGGGCGGGCAGAATATGAATTAGCCAAAAACATT.

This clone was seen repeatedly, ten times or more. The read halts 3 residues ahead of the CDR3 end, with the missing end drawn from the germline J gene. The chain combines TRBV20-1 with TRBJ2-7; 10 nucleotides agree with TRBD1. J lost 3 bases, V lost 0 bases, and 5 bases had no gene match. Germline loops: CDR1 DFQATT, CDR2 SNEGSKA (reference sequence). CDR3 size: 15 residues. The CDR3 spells CSAREGTGVSYEQYF. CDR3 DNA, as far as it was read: TGCAGTGCTAGAGAGGGGACAGGGGTCAGCTACGAG.

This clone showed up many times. The CDR3: CASSLIGDLNEQFF. The sequenced part of the CDR3 DNA is TGTGCCAGCAGCTTAATCGGGGATCTCAATGAG. The V and J genes are TRBV7-3 and TRBJ2-1; TRBD2 might be the D (5 bases). The missing CDR3 end, 3 residues past where the read stops, is filled in from the germline J gene. The ends were cut back, 1 base at V and 6 bases at J, with 10 bases in the middle. This CDR3 contains 14 residues. Germline-derived CDR1 and CDR2 are SGHTA and FQGTGA.

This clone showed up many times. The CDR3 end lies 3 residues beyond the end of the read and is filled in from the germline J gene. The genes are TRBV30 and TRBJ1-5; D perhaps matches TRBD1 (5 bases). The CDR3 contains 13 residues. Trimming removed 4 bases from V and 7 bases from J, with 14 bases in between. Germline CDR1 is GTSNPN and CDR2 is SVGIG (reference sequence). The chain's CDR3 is CAWTTGVGQPQHF. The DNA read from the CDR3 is TGTGCCTGGACCACGGGGGTAGGCCAGCCC. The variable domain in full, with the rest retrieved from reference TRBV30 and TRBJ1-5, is SQTIHQWPATLVQPVGSPLSLECTVEGTSNPNLYWYRQAAGRGLQLLFYSVGIGQISSEVPQNLSASRPQDRQFILSSKKLLLSDSGFYLCAWTTGVGQPQHFGDGTRLSIL.

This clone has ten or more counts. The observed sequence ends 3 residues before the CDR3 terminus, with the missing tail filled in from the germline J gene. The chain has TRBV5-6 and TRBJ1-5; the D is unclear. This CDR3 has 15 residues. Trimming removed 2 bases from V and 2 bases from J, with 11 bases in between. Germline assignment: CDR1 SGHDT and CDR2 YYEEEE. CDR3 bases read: TGTGCCAGCAGCTTCGGCCCAGGAGGCAATCAGCCC. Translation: CASSFGPGGNQP. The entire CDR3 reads CASSFGPGGNQPQHF.

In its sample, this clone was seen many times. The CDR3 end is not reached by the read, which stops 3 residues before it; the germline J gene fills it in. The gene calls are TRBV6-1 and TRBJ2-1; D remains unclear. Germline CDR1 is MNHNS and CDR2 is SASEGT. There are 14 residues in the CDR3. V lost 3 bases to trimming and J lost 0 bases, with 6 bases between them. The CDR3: CASSDRSSYNEQFF. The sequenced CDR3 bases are TGTGCCAGCAGTGACAGGAGCTCCTACAATGAG.

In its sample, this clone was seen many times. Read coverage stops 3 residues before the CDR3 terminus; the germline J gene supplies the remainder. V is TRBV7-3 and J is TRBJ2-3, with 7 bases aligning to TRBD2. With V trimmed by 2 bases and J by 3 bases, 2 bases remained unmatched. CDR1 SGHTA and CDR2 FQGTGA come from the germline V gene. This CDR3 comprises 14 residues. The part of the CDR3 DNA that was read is TGTGCCAGCAGCTTAGCGGGAGTAACAGATACG. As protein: CASSLAGVTDT. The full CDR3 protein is CASSLAGVTDTQYF.

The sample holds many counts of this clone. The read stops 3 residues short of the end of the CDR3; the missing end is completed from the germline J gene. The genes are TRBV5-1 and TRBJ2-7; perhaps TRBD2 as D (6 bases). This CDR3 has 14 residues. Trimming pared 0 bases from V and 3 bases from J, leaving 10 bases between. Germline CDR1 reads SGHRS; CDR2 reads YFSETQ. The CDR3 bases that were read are TGCGCCAGCAGCTTGGAGCGGGCTTTCTACGAG. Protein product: CASSLERAFYE. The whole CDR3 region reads CASSLERAFYEQYF.

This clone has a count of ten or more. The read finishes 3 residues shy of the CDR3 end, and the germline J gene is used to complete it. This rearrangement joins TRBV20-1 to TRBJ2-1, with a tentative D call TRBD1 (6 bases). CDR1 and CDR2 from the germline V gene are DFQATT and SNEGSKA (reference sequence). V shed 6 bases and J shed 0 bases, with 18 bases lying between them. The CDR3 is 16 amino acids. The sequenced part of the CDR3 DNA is TGCAGTGCCCCAATCCGGGACAAGAGCTCCTACAATGAG. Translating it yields CSAPIRDKSSYNE. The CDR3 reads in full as CSAPIRDKSSYNEQFF.

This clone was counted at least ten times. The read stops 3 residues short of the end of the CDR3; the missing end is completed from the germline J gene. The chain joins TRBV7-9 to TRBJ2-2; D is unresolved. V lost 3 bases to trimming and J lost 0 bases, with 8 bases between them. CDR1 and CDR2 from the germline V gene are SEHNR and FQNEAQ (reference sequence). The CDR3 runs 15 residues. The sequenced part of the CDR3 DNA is TGTGCCAGCAGCTTCCAGACACCGAACACCGGGGAG. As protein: CASSFQTPNTGE. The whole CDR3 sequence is CASSFQTPNTGELFF.

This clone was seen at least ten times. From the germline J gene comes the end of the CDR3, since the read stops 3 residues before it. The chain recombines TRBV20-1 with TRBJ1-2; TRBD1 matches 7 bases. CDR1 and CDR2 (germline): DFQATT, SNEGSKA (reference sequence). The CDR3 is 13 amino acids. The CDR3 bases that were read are TGCAGTGCCGACCTGACAGGGTTTGGAGGC. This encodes CSADLTGFGG. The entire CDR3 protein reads CSADLTGFGGYTF.